This is a list of T cell receptor beta chains from one sample in a study of regulatory T cells in long-lasting Graves disease. TCRdb re-derived calls from the multiplex PCR reads in MiXCR, one entry per CDR3 protein. Among hundreds of thousands of distinct CDR3 sequences listed, approximately 16% were seen once. Another study also made use of these data, one on T cells in Graves' hyperthyroidism and ophthalmopathy.

Sample: peripheral blood mononuclear cells (PBMCs), taken at new diagnosis, from a patient treated with antithyroid drugs. These receptors were collected from a woman aged 40 to 49 with Graves disease. Each CDR3 is given with its conserved first and last residue. The order of the fields is CDR3 DNA, CDR3 protein, CDR3 length, clone size, V gene, D gene, J gene. D genes are given only for firm matches. Clone size is not always given. Where it is, it says once, few, many or a class for expanded clones.

CDR3 DNA: TGTGCCAGCAGTCCCGGGACTAGCGGGACAAATACGCAGTATTTT
CDR3 protein: CASSPGTSGTNTQYF
CDR3 length: 15
clone size: many
V gene: TRBV2
D gene: TRBD2
J gene: TRBJ2-3

CDR3 DNA: TGCAGTGCTAGAGTAGTTCGGCAGGGAGCCCCGGAAGAGACCCAGTACTTC
CDR3 protein: CSARVVRQGAPEETQYF
CDR3 length: 17
clone size: few
V gene: TRBV20-1
D gene: -
J gene: TRBJ2-5

CDR3 DNA: TGTGCCAGCACCTCCGCTAGCGGGAGGTGGGGCACCGGGGAGCTGTTTTTT
CDR3 protein: CASTSASGRWGTGELFF
CDR3 length: 17
clone size: many
V gene: TRBV2
D gene: TRBD2
J gene: TRBJ2-2

CDR3 DNA: TGTGCTAGTGGTTTGTGGGGACAGGGTTTTGAAGCTTTCTTT
CDR3 protein: CASGLWGQGFEAFF
CDR3 length: 14
clone size: -
V gene: TRBV12-5
D gene: TRBD1
J gene: TRBJ1-1

CDR3 DNA: TGTGCCACCAGTGGGACAGGGGTGAGCTATGGCTACACCTTC
CDR3 protein: CATSGTGVSYGYTF
CDR3 length: 14
clone size: few
V gene: TRBV15
D gene: TRBD1
J gene: TRBJ1-2

CDR3 DNA: TGTGCCAGCAGTCCCATGATGAACACCGGGGAGCTGTTTTTT
CDR3 protein: CASSPMMNTGELFF
CDR3 length: 14
clone size: -
V gene: TRBV27
D gene: -
J gene: TRBJ2-2

CDR3 DNA: TGCAGTGCTAGAGGACTGGGGGCTATTGAATACAATGAGCAGTTCTTC
CDR3 protein: CSARGLGAIEYNEQFF
CDR3 length: 16
clone size: -
V gene: TRBV20-1
D gene: -
J gene: TRBJ2-1

CDR3 DNA: TGTGCCAGCAGCGTAGACGGAGAGGCCAAAAACATTCAGTACTTC
CDR3 protein: CASSVDGEAKNIQYF
CDR3 length: 15
clone size: few
V gene: TRBV9
D gene: -
J gene: TRBJ2-4

CDR3 DNA: TGCAGTGCTAGAGACCCTAGAGCGGGGGCCTCGGGGGAGCAGTTCTTC
CDR3 protein: CSARDPRAGASGEQFF
CDR3 length: 16
clone size: many
V gene: TRBV20-1
D gene: TRBD2
J gene: TRBJ2-1

CDR3 DNA: TGTGCCACCAGTGACCCCTGGGCTAGCGGGAGCTCCTACAATGAGCAGTTCTTC
CDR3 protein: CATSDPWASGSSYNEQFF
CDR3 length: 18
clone size: many
V gene: TRBV24-1
D gene: TRBD2
J gene: TRBJ2-1

CDR3 DNA: TGTGCCATCAGTGAGCGGGGAAATGAAAAACTGTTTTTT
CDR3 protein: CAISERGNEKLFF
CDR3 length: 13
clone size: many
V gene: TRBV10-3
D gene: -
J gene: TRBJ1-4

CDR3 DNA: TGTGCCGCGAATTGGGTAGCGGGGGACAATGAGCAGTTCTTC
CDR3 protein: CAANWVAGDNEQFF
CDR3 length: 14
clone size: many
V gene: TRBV28
D gene: TRBD2
J gene: TRBJ2-1

CDR3 DNA: TGTGCCAGCAGCTTAGATGTACCCATCAGCTTCTCCTACAATGAGCAGTTCTTC
CDR3 protein: CASSLDVPISFSYNEQFF
CDR3 length: 18
clone size: many
V gene: TRBV11-2
D gene: -
J gene: TRBJ2-1

CDR3 DNA: TGTGCCAGCAGCTACCGGGACAGGGGGCTTGCTGGCTACACCTTC
CDR3 protein: CASSYRDRGLAGYTF
CDR3 length: 15
clone size: -
V gene: TRBV5-6
D gene: TRBD1
J gene: TRBJ1-2

CDR3 DNA: TGCAGTGCTAGAGGGATACAGGGGTTGGACACTGAAGCTTTCTTT
CDR3 protein: CSARGIQGLDTEAFF
CDR3 length: 15
clone size: many
V gene: TRBV20-1
D gene: TRBD1
J gene: TRBJ1-1

CDR3 DNA: TGTGCCAGCAGCTCCCCACTAGCGGGACAAGAGACCCAGTACTTC
CDR3 protein: CASSSPLAGQETQYF
CDR3 length: 15
clone size: many
V gene: TRBV7-8
D gene: TRBD2
J gene: TRBJ2-5

CDR3 DNA: TGTGCCAGCAGCTTACAGGGATACTACGAGCAGTACTTC
CDR3 protein: CASSLQGYYEQYF
CDR3 length: 13
clone size: -
V gene: TRBV5-5
D gene: -
J gene: TRBJ2-7

CDR3 DNA: TGCAGTGCTAGAGATTCAGGGGGAGGCACTGAAGCTTTCTTT
CDR3 protein: CSARDSGGGTEAFF
CDR3 length: 14
clone size: many
V gene: TRBV20-1
D gene: TRBD1
J gene: TRBJ1-1

CDR3 DNA: TGTGCCAGCAGCTTAGGGTGGGACAGATCAACTAATGAAAAACTGTTTTTT
CDR3 protein: CASSLGWDRSTNEKLFF
CDR3 length: 17
clone size: -
V gene: TRBV13
D gene: TRBD1
J gene: TRBJ1-4

CDR3 DNA: TGTGCCAGCAGCCCACTAGCGGGGGGATCCAATGAGCAGTTCTTC
CDR3 protein: CASSPLAGGSNEQFF
CDR3 length: 15
clone size: many
V gene: TRBV6-1
D gene: TRBD2
J gene: TRBJ2-1

CDR3 DNA: TGCGCCAGCAGCTTGGGCGCAGGGACCTTGGCTGGGGCCAACGTCCTGACTTTC
CDR3 protein: CASSLGAGTLAGANVLTF
CDR3 length: 18
clone size: few
V gene: TRBV5-1
D gene: -
J gene: TRBJ2-6

CDR3 DNA: TGCGCCAGCAGCTTGATGGGGGCGCGGAACACTGAAGCTTTCTTT
CDR3 protein: CASSLMGARNTEAFF
CDR3 length: 15
clone size: many
V gene: TRBV5-1
D gene: -
J gene: TRBJ1-1

CDR3 DNA: TGTGCCAGCAGTATAATAGCGGGAGGTAGTGAGACCCAGTACTTC
CDR3 protein: CASSIIAGGSETQYF
CDR3 length: 15
clone size: -
V gene: TRBV6-2/TRBV6-3
D gene: TRBD2
J gene: TRBJ2-5

CDR3 DNA: TGTGCCTGGAGTGGACTAGCGGGCGACGAGCAGTACTTC
CDR3 protein: CAWSGLAGDEQYF
CDR3 length: 13
clone size: once
V gene: TRBV30
D gene: TRBD2
J gene: TRBJ2-7

CDR3 DNA: TGTGCCAGCTCCCCCCTTGCGACCGGAACCTACGAGCAGTACTTC
CDR3 protein: CASSPLATGTYEQYF
CDR3 length: 15
clone size: -
V gene: TRBV6-1
D gene: -
J gene: TRBJ2-7

CDR3 DNA: TGCAGTGCTGGACTAGCGGGAGCCTACAATGAGCAGTTCTTC
CDR3 protein: CSAGLAGAYNEQFF
CDR3 length: 14
clone size: -
V gene: TRBV20-1
D gene: TRBD2
J gene: TRBJ2-1

CDR3 DNA: TGCAGTGTCAATGGGGGGACCGGCTACACCTTC
CDR3 protein: CSVNGGTGYTF
CDR3 length: 11
clone size: many
V gene: TRBV20-1
D gene: -
J gene: TRBJ1-2